Below are 6 T cell receptor beta chains sequenced from a single sample in a study of CD8 T cells in Susac syndrome. Roughly 0.45 to 1 ug RNA was reverse transcribed with random hexamers. Using its own MiXCR run on the immunoSEQ multiplex PCR reads, TCRdb lists one record per CDR3 protein. The sample holds about 240,000 distinct CDR3 sequences, around 96% seen once. Sequencing was carried out using CD4+ T cells from PBMCs. These TCRs come from a human donor with Susac syndrome.

The chain is built from TRBV5-1 and TRBJ1-2; 7 nucleotides agree with TRBD1. This CDR3 is 14 amino acids long. With 1 base clipped from V and 4 bases from J, the junction kept 4 bases outside the gene matches. Germline values: CDR1 SGHRS, CDR2 YFSETQ. CDR3 in amino acids: CASSLFGQVYGYTF. The CDR3, as DNA: TGCGCCAGCAGCTTGTTTGGACAGGTCTATGGCTACACCTTC. The full variable domain, with the rest looked up from reference TRBV5-1 and TRBJ1-2, is KAGVTQTPRYLIKTRGQQVTLSCSPISGHRSVSWYQQTPGQGLQFLFEYFSETQRNKGNFPGRFSGRQFSNSRSEMNVSTLELGDSALYLCASSLFGQVYGYTFGSGTRLTVV.

The genes are TRBV29-1 and TRBJ2-3; tentatively, D is TRBD2 (6 bases). V lost 4 bases, J lost 1 base, and 12 bases lay in between. Germline values: CDR1 SQVTM, CDR2 ANQGSEA. This CDR3 has 14 residues. The CDR3 nucleotides are TGCAGCGTTGTTTTGGGGGGACGCACAGATACGCAGTATTTT. It codes for CSVVLGGRTDTQYF.

The CDR3 loop reads CASSSGPGATQETQYF. CDR3 nucleotides: TGTGCCAGCAGCTCGGGGCCGGGGGCCACACAAGAGACCCAGTACTTC. The V gene is TRBV3-1, the J gene TRBJ2-5; D tentatively reads TRBD1 or TRBD2 (6 bases each). CDR1 is LGHDT, CDR2 YNNKEL, per germline (reference sequence). The CDR3 spans 16 residues. The ends were cut back, 5 bases at V and 2 bases at J, with 18 bases in the middle.

The sample holds one count of this clonotype. Given the absence of the conserved phenylalanine or tryptophan at the CDR3 end, a read error is likely. It is unclear where the CDR3 begins or ends on the DNA, so no DNA is shown, and the CDR3 is as TCRdb lists it. The chain carries TRBV28 and TRBJ2-1; TRBD2 reflects the table's D call only, with no check against the DNA. From its first to its last residue, the CDR3 has 12 amino acids. Germline lookup yields CDR1 MDHEN and CDR2 SYDVKM. The CDR3 is CASSELGREIWI.

This chain connects TRBV5-8 to TRBJ1-2; D might be TRBD1 (5 bases). Germline V CDR1 and CDR2: SGHTS, YDEGEE. The CDR3 contains 13 residues. Trimming removed 0 bases from V and 2 bases from J, with 5 bases in between. Here the CDR3 DNA reads TGTGCCAGCAGCTTGGAGGGGAACTATGGCTACACCTTC. Protein product: CASSLEGNYGYTF.

The chain combines TRBV29-1 with TRBJ1-1; D uncertain. CDR1 is SQVTM and CDR2 is ANQGSEA in the germline V gene. Trimming removed 2 bases from V and 1 base from J, with 8 bases in between. This CDR3 has 13 amino acids. As DNA, the CDR3 is TGCAGCGTTGAACCCGCACCGAACACTGAAGCTTTCTTT. This translates into CSVEPAPNTEAFF.